The source of this TCR beta chain is a study of blood T cell repertoires in COVID-19. Turning to the study itself: Whether acute or convalescent, the COVID-19 samples came from the United States, Italy and Spain. Sources were T cells, B-cell-depleted T cells, or PBMCs; the material itself was cDNA or gDNA.

CDR3 length: 19 amino acids. Losses at the gene ends were 0 bases for V and 0 bases for J; bases not matched to a gene: 11. The V gene's germline CDR1 is SGHAT and CDR2 FQDESV (reference sequence). In the authors' workflow: Amplifying reference gene primers gave estimates of nucleated cell counts. Some clones are missing from TCRdb's copy, which holds only in-frame ones; the method was immunoSEQ multiplex PCR. The D gene and trimming were derived from the DNA, and the V and J assignments and clone size from that table. The repertoire holds about 260,000 clones, with more than 75% as singletons. The sample taken for sequencing was peripheral blood. The J gene is TRBJ1-3, the V gene TRBV11-1, with TRBD1 matching 7 bases. This TCR came from a woman in her thirties or forties who had recovered from COVID-19. The chain's CDR3 is CASSLALGTEYNSGNTIYF. As DNA, the CDR3 is TGTGCCAGCAGCTTAGCGCTGGGGACAGAATATAACTCTGGAAACACCATATATTTT. Using reference TRBV11-1 and TRBJ1-3 for the parts outside the CDR3, the full variable domain is EAEVAQSPRYKITEKSQAVAFWCDPISGHATLYWYRQILGQGPELLVQFQDESVVDDSQLPKDRFSAERLKGVDSTLKIQPAELGDSAMYLCASSLALGTEYNSGNTIYFGEGSWLTVV.